These 14 T cell receptor beta chains share one sample of origin, sequenced in a study of shared clonotypes between healthy human individuals. TCRdb's table, derived via immunoSEQ multiplex PCR, lists solely in-frame clones and lacks some. In the table there are 600,000 to 800,000 clones, over 55% of which are singletons. Sequencing was carried out using memory CD4+ T cells sorted from blood. Subset specified: CD45RA-negative fraction. These receptor sequences come from a woman in her twenties or thirties in good health.

The chain is built from TRBV7-9 and TRBJ1-1, with D perhaps matching TRBD1 (6 bases). This CDR3 comprises 15 residues. Germline V gene data show CDR1 as SEHNR and CDR2 as FQNEAQ (reference sequence). V was cut by 5 bases and J by 4 bases, with 17 bases left in between. CDR3 in DNA: TGTGCCAGCAGCCCGATACAGGGCCCCGGCACTGAAGCTTTCTTT. Protein sequence: CASSPIQGPGTEAFF.

The chain combines TRBV6-1 with TRBJ1-1; D not resolved. There are 15 residues in the CDR3. Trimming cost V 6 bases and J 0 bases, with 14 bases left between them. The V gene's germline CDR1 is MNHNS and CDR2 SASEGT. This chain's CDR3 is CASRAVRYMNTEAFF. The CDR3 nucleotides read TGTGCCAGCAGAGCAGTTAGGTACATGAACACTGAAGCTTTCTTT.

The rearrangement links TRBV5-4 to TRBJ2-7, with 16 bases lining up with TRBD2. In germline, CDR1 is SGHNT, CDR2 YYREEE (reference sequence). The V and J ends lost 3 bases and 6 bases, in that order; junction bases with no gene match: 9. CDR3 length: 17 residues. The CDR3 DNA sequence: TGTGCCAGCAGCTCCCCCGGGACTAGCGGGAGGGCGGGCGAGCAGTACTTC. This sequence encodes CASSSPGTSGRAGEQYF.

The rearrangement joins TRBV14 to TRBJ2-7, with D tentatively TRBD1 or TRBD2 (5 bases each). Trimming pared 4 bases from V and 0 bases from J, leaving 16 bases between. The CDR3 sequence is 16 residues long. Germline lookup yields CDR1 SGHDN and CDR2 FVKESK. The chain's CDR3 is CASSPIAGSRSYEQYF. In DNA form, the CDR3 reads TGTGCCAGCAGCCCCATAGCAGGGAGCCGCTCCTACGAGCAGTACTTC. The whole variable domain, remainder taken from reference TRBV14 and TRBJ2-7, is EAGVTQFPSHSVIEKGQTVTLRCDPISGHDNLYWYRRVMGKEIKFLLHFVKESKQDESGMPNNRFLAERTGGTYSTLKVQPAELEDSGVYFCASSPIAGSRSYEQYFGPGTRLTVT.

This clone has only a few counts. The rearrangement joins TRBV7-2 to TRBJ2-1, with D perhaps matching TRBD2 (5 bases). This CDR3 region has 13 residues. Germline assignment: CDR1 SGHTA and CDR2 FQGNSA. Trimming shortened V by 2 bases and J by 8 bases, and 10 bases separated the two germline ends. In DNA form, the CDR3 reads TGTGCCAGCAGCTTACGGGAAGCGGATGAGCAGTTCTTC. Translating gives CASSLREADEQFF.

The gene calls are TRBV7-9 and TRBJ2-5, with a weak D call TRBD2 (6 bases). Germline V CDR1 and CDR2: SEHNR, FQNEAQ (reference sequence). The CDR3 has 15 amino acids. V lost 4 bases, J lost 0 bases, and 12 bases lay in between. The CDR3 spells CASSWGLTYQETQYF. CDR3 DNA: TGTGCCAGCAGCTGGGGACTGACTTACCAAGAGACCCAGTACTTC.

The sample holds a few counts of this clone. The conserved phenylalanine or tryptophan is not found at the CDR3 terminus, so this likely reflects a read error. Because the CDR3's place on the DNA is in doubt, the DNA is left out and the CDR3 is given as listed by TCRdb. The V call is TRBV20-1, the J call TRBJ1-1. From germline, CDR1 is DFQATT and CDR2 SNEGSKA (reference sequence). Both ends counted, the CDR3 spans 11 residues. The CDR3 loop reads CSAGGKGDRNY.

The chain couples TRBV29-1 to TRBJ2-3, with D maybe TRBD2 (5 bases). The CDR3 has 14 amino acids. The germline V and J ends were trimmed by 2 bases and 3 bases, with 12 bases remaining between them. Germline CDR1 SQVTM, CDR2 ANQGSEA. This CDR3 reads CSVEKRVSTDTQYF. The CDR3 DNA is TGCAGCGTTGAAAAGAGGGTTAGTACAGATACGCAGTATTTT.

The chain employs TRBV2 and TRBJ1-4; TRBD1 matches at 9 bases. This CDR3 spans 13 amino acids. Germline CDR1 and CDR2: SNHLY and FYNNEI. V lost 10 bases and J lost 6; bases outside the gene matches: 6. The CDR3 here is CAIRTGVYEKLFF. The CDR3 bases are TGTGCCATTCGGACAGGGGTATATGAAAAACTGTTTTTT.

This chain joins TRBV28 and TRBJ1-5; D not certain. V lost 6 bases, J lost 5 bases, and 14 bases lay in between. There are 14 residues in the CDR3. CDR1 is MDHEN, CDR2 SYDVKM, per germline. The CDR3 DNA sequence: TGTGCCAGCAGATTGGGAGCCCGATATCAGCCCCAGCATTTT. It specifies CASRLGARYQPQHF.

This clone has just a few counts. V usage is TRBV2 and J usage is TRBJ1-3; the D gene is possibly TRBD1 (5 bases). The CDR3 spans 14 residues. The germline V gene encodes CDR1 SNHLY and CDR2 FYNNEI. V lost 6 bases and J 1 base, leaving 10 bases between the germline ends. CDR3 sequence: CASSRAISGNTIYF. CDR3 DNA sequence: TGTGCCAGCAGCAGGGCAATTTCTGGAAACACCATATATTTT.

The CDR3 loop is CASMLVPGRKNTEAFF. In DNA, the CDR3 is TGTGCCAGCATGCTTGTACCGGGACGGAAGAACACTGAAGCTTTCTTT. The rearrangement joins TRBV7-9 to TRBJ1-1; D perhaps matches TRBD1 (5 bases). Trimming took off 7 bases at V and 1 base at J, with 19 bases between the two ends. The germline CDR1 and CDR2 sequences are SEHNR and FQNEAQ (reference sequence). The CDR3 runs to 16 residues.

The rearrangement links TRBV9 to TRBJ1-2; TRBD1 matches at 9 bases. The germline V gene encodes CDR1 SGDLS and CDR2 YYNGEE. CDR3 length: 17 amino acids. The V segment lost 4 bases and the J segment 5 bases; nucleotides outside the gene matches: 15. DNA of the CDR3: TGTGCCAGCAGCTCATGGACAGGGGAGTATAGGATGTATGGCTACACCTTC. This sequence encodes CASSSWTGEYRMYGYTF.

The chain uses TRBV4-1 and TRBJ2-7; possibly TRBD2 for D (6 bases). Germline CDR1 reads MGHRA; CDR2 reads YSYEKL. The CDR3 loop spans 16 amino acids. Trimming left V 0 bases short and J 3 bases short, with 15 bases between. CDR3 sequence reads: CASSQESALAIYEQYF. DNA of the CDR3: TGCGCCAGCAGCCAAGAATCAGCGCTAGCGATCTACGAGCAGTACTTC.